Listed below are T cell receptor beta chains from one sample, sequenced in a study of blood T cell repertoires in COVID-19. TCRdb's table, derived via immunoSEQ multiplex PCR, lists solely in-frame clones and lacks some. This sample has nearly 95,000 clones, with roughly 90% found just once. Sequenced: peripheral blood. These receptors were obtained from a human donor with active COVID-19. The donor label of this sample is uncertain. Each CDR3 is given with its conserved first and last residue. The D gene is left open where the match is weak. The size field is filled for only some rows; it gives once, few, many or a size class.

J: TRBJ1-1; D: .; V: TRBV7-2; size: .; DNA: TGTGCCAGTCGTGGGGGGAGGAACACTGAAGCTTTCTTT; CDR3: CASRGGRNTEAFF
J: TRBJ2-7; D: TRBD1; V: TRBV6-5; size: few; DNA: TGTGCCAGCAGGAGGACAGGGACGTCCGGCGAGCAGTACTTC; CDR3: CASRRTGTSGEQYF
J: TRBJ2-4; D: TRBD2; V: TRBV5-6; size: .; DNA: TGTGCCAGCAGCTATCTAGCGGGAGGAATAGCCAAAAACATTCAGTACTTC; CDR3: CASSYLAGGIAKNIQYF
J: TRBJ1-5; D: .; V: TRBV24-1; size: .; DNA: TGTGCCACCAGCCAAGGGGGTTATAGCAATCAGCCCCAGCATTTT; CDR3: CATSQGGYSNQPQHF
J: TRBJ1-2; D: .; V: TRBV7-6; size: .; DNA: TGTGCCAGCAGCTCCCCGACCGCGGGTAACTATGGCTACACCTTC; CDR3: CASSSPTAGNYGYTF
J: TRBJ1-2; D: TRBD1; V: TRBV15; size: .; DNA: TGTGCCACCAGTGACAGGGCAAGATATGGCTACACCTTC; CDR3: CATSDRARYGYTF
J: TRBJ1-6; D: .; V: TRBV10-1; size: .; DNA: TGCGCCAGCAGCGCGACGCCGTGTGAGGCACCCCTCCACTTT; CDR3: CASSATPCEAPLHF
J: TRBJ2-7; D: TRBD2; V: TRBV28; size: .; DNA: TGTGCCAGCAGCTCCGAAGGACTAGCTACCTACGAGCAGTACTTC; CDR3: CASSSEGLATYEQYF
J: TRBJ1-1; D: TRBD1; V: TRBV6-5; size: .; DNA: TGTGCCAGCAGCGGACAGGAGCCCATGAACACTGAAGCTTTCTTT; CDR3: CASSGQEPMNTEAFF
J: TRBJ2-2; D: .; V: TRBV7-7; size: once; DNA: TGTGCTAGCAGCGTTAGAAACACCGGGGAGCTGTTTTTT; CDR3: CASSVRNTGELFF
J: TRBJ1-2; D: .; V: TRBV7-2; size: .; DNA: TGTGCCAGCAGCTTGGCCCACAACTATGGCTACACCTTC; CDR3: CASSLAHNYGYTF
J: TRBJ1-2; D: .; V: TRBV11-2; size: .; DNA: TGTGCCAGCAGCCGGACAGATTCTAACTATGGCTACACCTTC; CDR3: CASSRTDSNYGYTF
J: TRBJ1-5; D: .; V: TRBV5-1; size: .; DNA: TGCGCCAGCAGCTCTAACGGGGTTTCCAGCAATCAGCCCCAGCATTTT; CDR3: CASSSNGVSSNQPQHF
J: TRBJ2-3; D: TRBD2; V: TRBV27; size: .; DNA: TGTGCCAGCAGTTATCGGGCAGGGAGGGCAGATACGCAGTATTTT; CDR3: CASSYRAGRADTQYF
J: TRBJ1-2; D: TRBD1; V: TRBV2; size: .; DNA: TGTGCCAGCAGTGTTTCCTGGACAGGGGACAGAGGTGACTATGGCTACACCTTC; CDR3: CASSVSWTGDRGDYGYTF
J: TRBJ1-2; D: .; V: TRBV7-8; size: .; DNA: TGTGCCAGCAGCCCTAGTGGGAACTATGGCTACACCTTC; CDR3: CASSPSGNYGYTF
J: TRBJ1-4; D: .; V: TRBV2; size: .; DNA: TGTGCCAGCAGTCTCAGGCAGCAGGCTAATGAAAAACTGTTTTTT; CDR3: CASSLRQQANEKLFF
J: TRBJ2-7; D: .; V: TRBV19; size: once; DNA: TGTGCCAGTAGCTGGGAGGTGGAGACCCACGAGCAGTACTTC; CDR3: CASSWEVETHEQYF
J: TRBJ1-1; D: .; V: TRBV6-5; size: .; DNA: TGTGCCAGCAGCATCGACAGAAACCTGAACACTGAAGCTTTCTTT; CDR3: CASSIDRNLNTEAFF
J: TRBJ2-1; D: TRBD1; V: TRBV5-4; size: .; DNA: TGTGCCAGCAGTTCCACAGGGGTTTCATACAATGAGCAGTTCTTC; CDR3: CASSSTGVSYNEQFF
J: TRBJ2-5; D: TRBD1; V: TRBV5-1; size: .; DNA: TGCGCCAGCAGCAACACAGGGGGCCAAGAGACCCAGTACTTC; CDR3: CASSNTGGQETQYF
J: TRBJ2-2; D: TRBD1; V: TRBV2; size: few; DNA: TGTGCCAGCATACTCCCGGGACAGGGGGCGTTTAACACCGGGGAGCTGTTTTTT; CDR3: CASILPGQGAFNTGELFF